This T cell receptor beta chain was captured in a study of blood T cell repertoires in COVID-19 (dated by TCRdb to 2020 to 2022). Some background on the complete study: Samples covering the acute and convalescent phases of COVID-19 were provided by collaborators in the United States, Italy and Spain. The samples were drawn from two sources: the first 160 participants of the ongoing ImmuneRACE study, and 1,000 to 1,500 subjects contributed by 6 global collaborators. The prospective study material was composed of cDNA or gDNA derived from T cells, B-cell-depleted T cells, or PBMCs. Where available, HLA class I and class II types were taken from metadata supplied by the sample provider and were not determined by assay-based typing. The repertoires were made available in a free public database intended to serve as a resource for research on the immune response to SARS-CoV-2. The sample metadata nearly always contained a de-identified subject ID, COVID-19 status, age in years and sex. Deeply sampled blood TCRbeta repertoires from subjects exposed to, actively infected with, or recovered from COVID-19 were included in the dataset. The research as a whole found: Clinical and demographic metadata were provided uncurated, with the amount varying by source and participant.

TCRbeta CDR3 regions were amplified from genomic DNA using the immunoSEQ Assay, a bias-controlled multiplex PCR. The published analysis was carried out like this. Within the assay, amplification of reference gene primers was used to estimate how many nucleated cells each sample contained. To quantify the absolute abundance of each unique TCRbeta CDR3 rearrangement, sequence reads were collapsed and filtered. For each sample, productive Simpson clonality was calculated as the square root of Simpson's diversity index across productive rearrangements. TCRdb mirrors the immuneACCESS table, restricted to in-frame sequences. Some clones are absent from its copies; in checked studies, under half trace to an unresolved V gene, and the reason for the others is unknown. Clone size and the V and J calls come from that table; the DNA yielded D and trimming. The sample yields roughly 58,000 clones; about 81% were counted once. 30% to 40% of the sample is taken by the ten largest.

One collaborating source in Seattle enrolled patients while the patients were actively infected and followed the patients over time throughout the course of disease. Each collaborating institution followed its own protocols to collect whole blood in K2EDTA tubes. For TCRbeta analysis, collaborators shipped samples in one of three forms: frozen whole blood, isolated PBMCs, or DNA extracted from either of those sample types. This clone was recorded once. It has no known antigen specificity. Nothing much larger sits one base from this clone, and base qualities are not available. Sequenced input: peripheral blood. The TCR was taken from a man aged 60-69 years with COVID-19, enrolled during active disease.

The nucleotide sequence reads TGTGCCAGCAGTGACTCGGGCGGGGGGTCAGATACGCAGTATTTT. This codes for CASSDSGGGSDTQYF. The sequence is built from TRBV6-4 and TRBJ2-3; 8 central nucleotides agree with TRBD2. The germline V gene specifies MRHNA as CDR1 and SNTAGT as CDR2. The CDR3 holds 15 amino acids from the cysteine to the phenylalanine. CDR3 DNA is the only sequence kept; it has 45 bases, read in frame from the first base. After removal of 0 bases from V and 4 bases from J, the junction retains 3 bases not matched to a gene.